These T cell receptor beta chains were read from a single sample in a study of cytomegalovirus exposure and HLA in healthy donors. Assay used: immunoSEQ multiplex PCR; TCRdb lists only in-frame clones, some missing. The table records under 100,000 clones, about 96% of them present only once. Sequencing input: PBMCs. These receptors were collected from a man younger than 35 in good health and CMV-seronegative. Both conserved end residues are part of each CDR3. D genes are given only for firm matches. A clone size is listed for some rows: how often the clone was seen (once, few, many), or a class if it is expanded.

J,V,D,size,CDR3,DNA
TRBJ2-3,TRBV5-4,TRBD2,NA,CASSSPTSRSTDTQYF,TGTGCCAGCAGCTCTCCGACTAGCAGAAGCACAGATACGCAGTATTTT
TRBJ2-3,TRBV29-1,NA,once,CSAAGAVADTQYF,TGCAGCGCGGCCGGAGCCGTTGCAGATACGCAGTATTTT
TRBJ2-2,TRBV6-5,NA,NA,CATVRGTGELFF,TGTGCCACCGTTAGGGGGACCGGGGAGCTGTTTTTT
TRBJ2-4,TRBV7-9,NA,NA,CASSPGSGNGNIQYF,TGTGCCAGCAGCCCAGGATCGGGGAACGGAAACATTCAGTACTTC
TRBJ2-1,TRBV30,TRBD2,NA,CAWRTLAGGTSYNEQFF,TGTGCCTGGAGGACCCTAGCGGGAGGCACCTCCTACAATGAGCAGTTCTTC
TRBJ2-1,TRBV13,TRBD2,once,CASSLNWGLAGDTYNEQFF,TGTGCCAGCAGCTTAAACTGGGGACTAGCGGGAGACACCTACAATGAGCAGTTCTTC
TRBJ1-1,TRBV11-3,NA,NA,CASSLQGMNTEAFF,TGTGCCAGCAGCTTACAGGGGATGAACACTGAAGCTTTCTTT
TRBJ1-2,TRBV7-2,NA,NA,CASSFGTLEGYGYTF,TGTGCCAGCAGCTTCGGGACGTTGGAGGGCTATGGCTACACCTTC
TRBJ2-7,TRBV7-2,TRBD2,NA,CASSLFPAGAYEQYF,TGTGCCAGCAGCTTATTCCCGGCGGGGGCCTACGAGCAGTACTTC
TRBJ2-1,TRBV13,TRBD1,NA,CASSLESSNRGYEQFF,TGTGCCAGCAGCTTAGAATCGTCTAACAGGGGTTATGAGCAGTTCTTC
TRBJ1-5,TRBV5-6,NA,once,CASSLAGGDQPQHF,TGTGCCAGCAGCTTGGCGGGGGGGGACCAGCCCCAGCATTTT
TRBJ1-4,TRBV2,NA,NA,CASSERWTATNEKLFF,TGTGCCAGCAGTGAAAGGTGGACAGCAACTAATGAAAAACTGTTTTTT
TRBJ1-1,TRBV7-6,TRBD1,NA,CASSRRQGGNTEAFF,TGTGCCAGCAGCCGACGACAGGGCGGGAACACTGAAGCTTTCTTT
TRBJ1-2,TRBV5-6,TRBD1,NA,CASSLSQGGGYTF,TGTGCCAGCAGCTTGTCACAGGGGGGTGGCTACACCTTC
TRBJ2-5,TRBV6-5,TRBD1,NA,CASSQGQEVGTQYF,TGTGCCAGCAGTCAAGGACAGGAGGTTGGGACCCAGTACTTC
TRBJ2-5,TRBV7-8,TRBD2,NA,CASSRPGLAGGSGETQYF,TGTGCCAGCAGCAGGCCGGGACTAGCGGGAGGGTCCGGGGAGACCCAGTACTTC
TRBJ1-3,TRBV7-9,NA,NA,CASSSIRLKNTIYF,TGTGCCAGCAGCTCCATACGGTTGAAGAACACCATATATTTT
TRBJ2-1,TRBV27,TRBD2,NA,CASSGTPIGSGLAGRRRFF,TGTGCCAGCAGTGGGACCCCGATCGGTTCGGGACTAGCGGGACGGAGAAGGTTCTTC
TRBJ1-2,TRBV20-1,TRBD1,NA,CSARTGTGYTF,TGCAGTGCCAGGACAGGAACTGGCTACACCTTC
TRBJ1-1,TRBV5-1,NA,NA,CASSLALANTEAFF,TGCGCCAGCAGCTTGGCCTTAGCGAACACTGAAGCTTTCTTT
TRBJ2-3,TRBV10-3,NA,NA,CAISELSGRTDTQYF,TGTGCCATCAGTGAGTTGAGCGGACGCACAGATACGCAGTATTTT
TRBJ2-7,TRBV9,TRBD1,NA,CASSVGQGMREQYF,TGTGCCAGCAGCGTAGGACAGGGAATGCGCGAGCAGTACTTC
TRBJ2-6,TRBV5-1,NA,NA,CASSLAPGTGANVLTF,TGCGCCAGCAGCTTGGCACCAGGGACTGGGGCCAACGTCCTGACTTTC
TRBJ2-1,TRBV4-1,TRBD2,NA,CASSQASGSYNEQFF,TGCGCCAGCAGCCAAGCAAGCGGGAGCTACAATGAGCAGTTCTTC
TRBJ1-1,TRBV7-3,NA,NA,CASRRQDGNTEAFF,TGTGCCAGCAGACGACAGGATGGGAACACTGAAGCTTTCTTT
TRBJ2-2,TRBV29-1,TRBD1,NA,CSVDGTGRTGELFF,TGCAGCGTTGACGGGACAGGGCGCACCGGGGAGCTGTTTTTT
TRBJ2-7,TRBV6-1,NA,NA,CATGVLYEQYF,TGTGCCACCGGGGTGTTGTACGAGCAGTACTTC
TRBJ2-2,TRBV4-1,TRBD2,NA,CASSQVKAGVNTGELFF,TGCGCCAGCAGCCAAGTAAAAGCGGGGGTCAACACCGGGGAGCTGTTTTTT
TRBJ2-2,TRBV4-2,TRBD2,NA,CASSPLRGLAGVSTGELFF,TGTGCCAGCAGCCCACTACGGGGACTAGCGGGAGTGAGCACCGGGGAGCTGTTTTTT
TRBJ2-7,TRBV11-3,TRBD1,NA,CASSQPPPLTGLYEQYF,TGTGCCAGCAGCCAACCCCCCCCTCTGACAGGGCTCTACGAGCAGTACTTC
TRBJ2-1,TRBV19,NA,NA,CASSLATRGGNEQFF,TGTGCCAGTAGTCTTGCTACTAGGGGGGGTAATGAGCAGTTCTTC
TRBJ2-3,TRBV4-3,NA,NA,CASSQDLGTDTQYF,TGCGCCAGCAGCCAAGATCTAGGCACAGATACGCAGTATTTT
TRBJ1-1,TRBV9,NA,NA,CASSVADYTEAFF,TGTGCCAGCAGCGTGGCCGACTACACTGAAGCTTTCTTT
TRBJ2-2,TRBV2,NA,NA,CASIKGANTGELFF,TGTGCCAGCATAAAGGGGGCGAACACCGGGGAGCTGTTTTTT
TRBJ2-2,TRBV28,NA,once,CASSFSGPGELFF,TGTGCCAGCAGTTTTTCAGGTCCCGGGGAGCTGTTTTTT
TRBJ2-5,TRBV7-2,TRBD2,NA,CASSSDYGLAATQYF,TGTGCCAGCAGCAGCGACTATGGACTAGCGGCGACCCAGTACTTC
TRBJ2-3,TRBV9,TRBD2,NA,CASSTPSERDSTDTQYF,TGTGCCAGCAGCACCCCATCTGAGCGGGATAGCACAGATACGCAGTATTTT
TRBJ2-7,TRBV10-3,TRBD1,NA,CAIRRTGLSSYEQYF,TGTGCCATCAGGAGGACAGGCCTGAGCTCCTACGAGCAGTACTTC
TRBJ2-3,TRBV6-4,TRBD2,once,CASSETSGVTDTQYF,TGTGCCAGCAGTGAAACTAGCGGGGTCACAGATACGCAGTATTTT
TRBJ2-1,TRBV15,NA,NA,CATSSWDIRNEQFF,TGTGCCACCAGCAGCTGGGACATCCGCAATGAGCAGTTCTTC
TRBJ2-1,TRBV4-3,NA,once,CASSQPPAIGSYNEQFF,TGCGCCAGCAGCCAACCCCCCGCAATCGGCTCCTACAATGAGCAGTTCTTC
TRBJ1-1,TRBV27,TRBD1,NA,CASNGQGNTEAFF,TGTGCCAGCAACGGACAGGGGAACACTGAAGCTTTCTTT
TRBJ1-2,TRBV30,TRBD1,NA,CAFRQGIYGYTF,TGTGCCTTCCGACAGGGGATTTATGGCTACACCTTC
TRBJ2-5,TRBV11-2,TRBD2,NA,CASSLDGVGRGETQYF,TGTGCCAGCAGCTTAGATGGGGTAGGGAGGGGAGAGACCCAGTACTTC
TRBJ2-1,TRBV7-9,TRBD2,NA,CASSFSSGRTNEQFF,TGTGCCAGCAGCTTCAGTAGCGGGAGGACCAATGAGCAGTTCTTC
TRBJ2-7,TRBV4-1,TRBD2,NA,CASSQAIPGTSGSYEQYF,TGCGCCAGCAGCCAAGCCATTCCCGGGACTAGCGGCTCCTACGAGCAGTACTTC
TRBJ1-5,TRBV18,NA,NA,CASSVRAGSNQPQHF,TGTGCCAGCTCCGTTCGGGCAGGGAGCAATCAGCCCCAGCATTTT
TRBJ1-1,TRBV7-9,NA,NA,CASSNQIPEAFF,TGTGCCAGCAGCAACCAGATCCCTGAAGCTTTCTTT
TRBJ2-2,TRBV10-3,NA,NA,CASQSGASNTGELFF,TGTGCCAGCCAATCAGGGGCTTCGAACACCGGGGAGCTGTTTTTT
TRBJ2-7,TRBV29-1,NA,once,CSVEDRRGFYEQYF,TGCAGCGTTGAAGATCGGAGGGGTTTCTACGAGCAGTACTTC
TRBJ1-1,TRBV11-2,NA,NA,CASRLSIDTEAFF,TGTGCCAGCAGGCTGAGTATCGACACTGAAGCTTTCTTT
TRBJ2-3,TRBV6-6,NA,NA,CASYQGGGWSDTQYF,TGTGCCAGCTACCAGGGGGGAGGCTGGTCAGATACGCAGTATTTT
TRBJ2-1,TRBV9,TRBD2,once,CASSPRGSGSHNEQFF,TGTGCCAGCAGCCCCCGGGGTAGCGGGAGCCACAATGAGCAGTTCTTC
TRBJ2-7,TRBV6-6,TRBD1,once,CASSYSTGQGAYEQYF,TGTGCCAGCAGTTACTCGACTGGACAGGGGGCGTATGAGCAGTACTTC
TRBJ1-3,TRBV9,NA,NA,CASSSGLSDFSGNTIYF,TGTGCCAGCAGCTCTGGTCTTTCGGACTTCTCTGGAAACACCATATATTTT
TRBJ1-2,TRBV28,TRBD1,NA,CASSRTPTGVVGYTF,TGTGCCAGCAGCCGTACACCGACAGGGGTTGTTGGCTACACCTTC
TRBJ2-7,TRBV11-2,TRBD2,NA,CASSTSRLAAVYEQYF,TGTGCCAGCAGCACCTCTAGACTAGCGGCGGTTTACGAGCAGTACTTC
TRBJ2-7,TRBV25-1,NA,NA,CASSEVGSYEQYF,TGTGCCAGCAGTGAAGTCGGCTCCTACGAGCAGTACTTC
TRBJ2-7,TRBV18,TRBD1,NA,CASSPPTGTGGSYEQYF,TGTGCCAGCTCACCACCGACCGGGACAGGGGGCTCCTACGAGCAGTACTTC
TRBJ1-4,TRBV21-1,NA,NA,CASSKGTRLATNEKLFF,TGTGCCAGCAGCAAGGGGACAAGACTTGCAACTAATGAAAAACTGTTTTTT